This T cell receptor (beta chain) was profiled in a study of shared clonotypes between healthy human individuals. Study details: Each donor contributed plates that comprised three CD4 naive, three CD4 memory, two CD8 naive and one CD8 memory.

Source study methods: There were no quality scores in the junction-only immunoSEQ sequences, so filtering differed. Produced via immunoSEQ multiplex PCR; TCRdb's table is partial and in-frame only. For V, J and clone size, that table is used; D and trimming come from the DNA. The sample holds over 2 million clones; roughly 90% are singletons and the top ten take around 0.38%. V lost 2 bases, J lost 2 bases, and 14 bases lay in between. Germline assignment: CDR1 MNHNS and CDR2 SASEGT. The CDR3 loop spans 16 amino acids. Material: naive CD4+ T cells from PBMCs. Subset indicated: CD45RA+ positively selected. This rearrangement joins TRBV6-1 to TRBJ2-3; tentative D call: TRBD2 (6 bases). This clonotype was obtained from a young man in good health. Some clones in this sample may be carry-over from other donors' samples. The CDR3: CASSERLDYLTDTQYF. The DNA for the CDR3 is TGTGCCAGCAGTGAAAGGTTGGACTACCTCACAGATACGCAGTATTTT.